A selection of T cell receptor beta chains follows, all from one sample in a study of T cells of healthy individuals. TCRdb redid the calling of the 5' RACE reads with MiXCR, one entry per CDR3 protein. The sample holds around 98,000 distinct CDR3 sequences; 17% are singletons and the top ten take 6.2%. Every receptor here comes from a human donor in good health. Both conserved end residues are part of each CDR3. A D gene is named only where the DNA matches it firmly. Rows give clone size only sometimes, using once, few, many, or a class for an expanded clone.

V gene: TRBV11-2; J gene: TRBJ2-1; clone size: many; D gene: NA; CDR3 DNA: TGTGCCAGCAGCTTAGGTGTGAACTACAATGAGCAGTTCTTC; CDR3 protein: CASSLGVNYNEQFF
V gene: TRBV20-1; J gene: TRBJ2-7; clone size: few; D gene: NA; CDR3 DNA: TGCAGTGCTAGAGTCCGGCGGGACGAATCCTACGAGCAGTACTTC; CDR3 protein: CSARVRRDESYEQYF
V gene: TRBV20-1; J gene: TRBJ2-7; clone size: few; D gene: NA; CDR3 DNA: TGCAGTGCTGGTCAGCCGACTGGAACCTACGAGCAGTACTTC; CDR3 protein: CSAGQPTGTYEQYF
V gene: TRBV5-1; J gene: TRBJ1-1; clone size: NA; D gene: NA; CDR3 DNA: TGCGCCAGCAGCTTTAGTTCAGGGAAGTGGGACACTGAAGCTTTCTTT; CDR3 protein: CASSFSSGKWDTEAFF
V gene: TRBV19; J gene: TRBJ2-3; clone size: many; D gene: NA; CDR3 DNA: TGTGCCAGTAGCCCACTAGGCGTGGTCACAGATACGCAGTATTTT; CDR3 protein: CASSPLGVVTDTQYF
V gene: TRBV7-6; J gene: TRBJ2-7; clone size: many; D gene: TRBD2; CDR3 DNA: TGTGCCAGCAGCCCCTCCCCCAAAGGGACTATGCGCTACGAGCAGTACTTC; CDR3 protein: CASSPSPKGTMRYEQYF
V gene: TRBV20-1; J gene: TRBJ1-1; clone size: many; D gene: TRBD1; CDR3 DNA: TGCAGTGCCGTTCCGGGACAGGGCTCTCACTTGAACACTGAAGCTTTCTTT; CDR3 protein: CSAVPGQGSHLNTEAFF
V gene: TRBV7-9; J gene: TRBJ1-3; clone size: few; D gene: NA; CDR3 DNA: TGTGCCAGCTCGAGGGATTCTGGAAACACCATATATTTT; CDR3 protein: CASSRDSGNTIYF
V gene: TRBV28; J gene: TRBJ2-5; clone size: few; D gene: NA; CDR3 DNA: TGTGCCAGCAGTTTAACTAGAGCCCAAGAGACCCAGTACTTC; CDR3 protein: CASSLTRAQETQYF
V gene: TRBV5-6; J gene: TRBJ2-7; clone size: NA; D gene: TRBD1; CDR3 DNA: TGTGCCAGCAGCTTGGGGACAGGGAGTAGGTCATACGAGCAGTACTTC; CDR3 protein: CASSLGTGSRSYEQYF
V gene: TRBV12-3/TRBV12-4; J gene: TRBJ2-3; clone size: NA; D gene: NA; CDR3 DNA: TGTGCCAGCAGCTGGACCAAAAGCACAGATACGCAGTATTTT; CDR3 protein: CASSWTKSTDTQYF
V gene: TRBV29-1; J gene: TRBJ1-1; clone size: many; D gene: NA; CDR3 DNA: TGCAGCGGAAGGAACACTGAAGCTTTCTTT; CDR3 protein: CSGRNTEAFF
V gene: TRBV5-1; J gene: TRBJ1-5; clone size: many; D gene: TRBD1; CDR3 DNA: TGCGCCAGCAGCTCCGGGACAGGGAGCAATCAGCCCCAGCATTTT; CDR3 protein: CASSSGTGSNQPQHF
V gene: TRBV6-2/TRBV6-3; J gene: TRBJ2-7; clone size: NA; D gene: NA; CDR3 DNA: TGTGCCAGCAGTTACTTCTCCGGAGGGGAGCAGTACTTC; CDR3 protein: CASSYFSGGEQYF
V gene: TRBV7-2; J gene: TRBJ2-7; clone size: few; D gene: NA; CDR3 DNA: TGTGCCAGCAGCTTAGGACACTCGAGCTCCTACGAGCAGTACTTC; CDR3 protein: CASSLGHSSSYEQYF
V gene: TRBV7-2; J gene: TRBJ2-7; clone size: few; D gene: NA; CDR3 DNA: TGTGCCAGCAGCCGCCCAACAGGGTTGGTATACGAGCAGTACTTC; CDR3 protein: CASSRPTGLVYEQYF
V gene: TRBV20-1; J gene: TRBJ2-2; clone size: few; D gene: TRBD1; CDR3 DNA: TGCAGTGCTAGAGTAGGGGGCCGGGACACCGGGGAGCTGTTTTTT; CDR3 protein: CSARVGGRDTGELFF
V gene: TRBV27; J gene: TRBJ2-7; clone size: NA; D gene: NA; CDR3 DNA: TGTGCCAGCAGTTTACGGGCAGGCCGCTACGAGCAGTACTTC; CDR3 protein: CASSLRAGRYEQYF
V gene: TRBV6-6; J gene: TRBJ2-1; clone size: NA; D gene: TRBD1; CDR3 DNA: TGTGCCAGCAGCCCAACAGGGGGCCCCTCCTACAATGAGCAGTTCTTC; CDR3 protein: CASSPTGGPSYNEQFF
V gene: TRBV7-2; J gene: TRBJ2-5; clone size: many; D gene: TRBD2; CDR3 DNA: TGTGCCAGCAGCTTAGTGAGCGGGATTAAAGAGACCCAGTACTTC; CDR3 protein: CASSLVSGIKETQYF
V gene: TRBV20-1; J gene: TRBJ2-3; clone size: once; D gene: TRBD2; CDR3 DNA: TGCAGTGCTAGTGGACGGGAGGGTAGCACAGATACGCAGTATTTT; CDR3 protein: CSASGREGSTDTQYF
V gene: TRBV20-1; J gene: TRBJ1-6; clone size: NA; D gene: NA; CDR3 DNA: TGCAGTGCTAGGGCGGCAGGGGATTCACCCCTCCACTTT; CDR3 protein: CSARAAGDSPLHF
V gene: TRBV11-2; J gene: TRBJ2-1; clone size: few; D gene: TRBD1; CDR3 DNA: TGTGCCAGCAGCCCCCTCCGGGACAGGGCCCCCAATGAGCAGTTCTTC; CDR3 protein: CASSPLRDRAPNEQFF
V gene: TRBV10-3; J gene: TRBJ1-3; clone size: many; D gene: NA; CDR3 DNA: TGTGCCATCACCGACAGCCCCAGCTCTGGAAACACCATATATTTT; CDR3 protein: CAITDSPSSGNTIYF
V gene: TRBV12-3/TRBV12-4; J gene: TRBJ1-1; clone size: NA; D gene: NA; CDR3 DNA: TGTGCCAGCAGTTTAGTGGGGATGAACACTGAAGCTTTCTTT; CDR3 protein: CASSLVGMNTEAFF
V gene: TRBV6-6; J gene: TRBJ2-5; clone size: few; D gene: NA; CDR3 DNA: TGTGCCAGCAGTCGGACAGTACAAGAGACCCAGTACTTC; CDR3 protein: CASSRTVQETQYF
V gene: TRBV12-3/TRBV12-4; J gene: TRBJ1-6; clone size: many; D gene: NA; CDR3 DNA: TGTGCCAGCAGTTCTCAGGGAGTCGGCTCACCCCTCCACTTT; CDR3 protein: CASSSQGVGSPLHF
V gene: TRBV7-2; J gene: TRBJ2-5; clone size: few; D gene: NA; CDR3 DNA: TGTGCCAGCAGCTTAGGGACGGAGACCCAGTACTTC; CDR3 protein: CASSLGTETQYF